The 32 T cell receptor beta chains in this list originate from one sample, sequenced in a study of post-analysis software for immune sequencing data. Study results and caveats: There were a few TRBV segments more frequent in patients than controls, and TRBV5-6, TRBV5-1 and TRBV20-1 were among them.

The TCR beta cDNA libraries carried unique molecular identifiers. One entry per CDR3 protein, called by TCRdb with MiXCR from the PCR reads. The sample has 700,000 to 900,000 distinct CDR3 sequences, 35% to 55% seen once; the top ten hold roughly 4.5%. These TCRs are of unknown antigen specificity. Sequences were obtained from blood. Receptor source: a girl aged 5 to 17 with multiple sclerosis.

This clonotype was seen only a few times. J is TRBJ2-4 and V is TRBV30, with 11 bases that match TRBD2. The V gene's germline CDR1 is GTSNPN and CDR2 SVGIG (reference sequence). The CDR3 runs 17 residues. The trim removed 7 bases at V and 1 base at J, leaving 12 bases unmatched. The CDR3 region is CASRVAGGYGAKNIQYF. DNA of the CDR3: TGTGCCTCCCGGGTAGCGGGAGGGTACGGGGCCAAAAACATTCAGTACTTC.

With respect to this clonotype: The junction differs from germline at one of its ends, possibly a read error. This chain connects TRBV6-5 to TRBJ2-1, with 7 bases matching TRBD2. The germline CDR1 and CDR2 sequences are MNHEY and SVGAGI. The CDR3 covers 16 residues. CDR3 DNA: TGTGCCAGCAGGTACTCGGGGAGGGCCCTCGACAATGAGCAGTTCTTC. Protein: CASRYSGRALDNEQFF.

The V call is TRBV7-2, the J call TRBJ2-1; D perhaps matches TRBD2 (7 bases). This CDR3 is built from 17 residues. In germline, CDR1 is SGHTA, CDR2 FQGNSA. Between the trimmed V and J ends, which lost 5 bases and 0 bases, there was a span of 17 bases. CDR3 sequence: CASSPVRGGSSYNEQFF. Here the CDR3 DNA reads TGTGCCAGCAGCCCAGTGAGGGGGGGATCCTCCTACAATGAGCAGTTCTTC. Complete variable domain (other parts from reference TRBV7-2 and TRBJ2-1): GAGVSQSPSNKVTEKGKDVELRCDPISGHTALYWYRQSLGQGLEFLIYFQGNSAPDKSGLPSDRFSAERTGGSVSTLTIQRTQQEDSAVYLCASSPVRGGSSYNEQFFGPGTRLTVL.

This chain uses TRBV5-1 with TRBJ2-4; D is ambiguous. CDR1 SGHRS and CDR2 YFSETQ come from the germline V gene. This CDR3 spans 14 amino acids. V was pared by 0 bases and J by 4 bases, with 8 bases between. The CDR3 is CASSLGPYKNIQYF. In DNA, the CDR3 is TGCGCCAGCAGCTTGGGGCCATATAAAAACATTCAGTACTTC.

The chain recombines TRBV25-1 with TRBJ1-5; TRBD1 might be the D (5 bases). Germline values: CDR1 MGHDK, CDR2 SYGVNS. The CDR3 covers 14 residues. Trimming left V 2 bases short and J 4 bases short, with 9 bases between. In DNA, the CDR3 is TGTGCCAGCAGTGAAGGAGGGGCGAATCAGCCCCAGCATTTT. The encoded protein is CASSEGGANQPQHF.

In DNA, the CDR3 is TGTGCCACCAGCAGAGATATGAGCGGGGGTGCCTACGAGCAGTACTTC. Protein sequence: CATSRDMSGGAYEQYF. The V gene is TRBV15, the J gene TRBJ2-7; 8 bases are a match to TRBD2. The CDR3 is 16 amino acids. Trimming at V came to 0 bases and at J to 2 bases, leaving 6 bases not matched to a gene. Germline values: CDR1 LNHNV, CDR2 YYDKDF (reference sequence).

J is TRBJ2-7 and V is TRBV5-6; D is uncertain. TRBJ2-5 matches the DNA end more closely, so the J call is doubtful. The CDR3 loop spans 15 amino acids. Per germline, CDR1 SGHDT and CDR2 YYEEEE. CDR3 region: CASQLMVVQPETQYF. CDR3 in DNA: TGTGCCAGCCAGCTTATGGTCGTCCAACCGGAGACCCAGTACTTC.

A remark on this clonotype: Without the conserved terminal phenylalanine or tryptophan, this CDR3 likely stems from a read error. CDR3 nucleotide sequence: TGTGCCAGCAGCTTAGATCTAGGCCGGTCTCGCGCTGGCTACACCTGC. Its protein product is CASSLDLGRSRAGYTC. This chain joins TRBV7-2 and TRBJ1-2; D not resolved. Per germline, CDR1 SGHTA and CDR2 FQGNSA. CDR3 length: 16 residues. Trimming stripped 1 base from V and 7 bases from J, with 19 bases between.

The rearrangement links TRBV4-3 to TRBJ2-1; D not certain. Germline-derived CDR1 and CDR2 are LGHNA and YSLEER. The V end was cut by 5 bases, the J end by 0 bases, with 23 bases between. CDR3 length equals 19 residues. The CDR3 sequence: CASSSRTAYSLGSYNEQFF. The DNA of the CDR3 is TGCGCCAGCAGCTCCCGGACGGCTTACTCATTGGGCTCCTACAATGAGCAGTTCTTC.

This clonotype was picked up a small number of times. Written as DNA, the CDR3 is TGCAGTGCTAGACCGACAGTAGCTAACTATGGCTACACCTTC. It specifies CSARPTVANYGYTF. V gene TRBV20-1 combines with J gene TRBJ1-2; the D gene is possibly TRBD1 (5 bases). The V end was cut by 2 bases, the J end by 0 bases, with 10 bases between. The germline CDR1 and CDR2 sequences are DFQATT and SNEGSKA (reference sequence). The CDR3 loop spans 14 amino acids.

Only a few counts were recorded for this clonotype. CDR3 nucleotides: TGTGCCAGCACCTATGGGGGTTGGAGCAATCAGCCCCAGCATTTT. The encoded protein is CASTYGGWSNQPQHF. This chain joins TRBV6-2 or TRBV6-3 and TRBJ1-5, with D possibly matching TRBD1 (5 bases). The germline V gene has CDR1 MNHEY and CDR2 SVGEGT. V gave up 7 bases and J gave up 1 base, with 14 bases separating them. There are 15 residues in the CDR3.

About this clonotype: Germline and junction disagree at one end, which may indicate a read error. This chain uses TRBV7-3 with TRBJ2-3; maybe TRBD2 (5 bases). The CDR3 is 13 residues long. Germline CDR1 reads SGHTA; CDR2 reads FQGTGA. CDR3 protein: CVSSPRTPDTQYF. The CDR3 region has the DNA TGTGTCAGCAGCCCTAGGACTCCAGATACGCAGTATTTT.

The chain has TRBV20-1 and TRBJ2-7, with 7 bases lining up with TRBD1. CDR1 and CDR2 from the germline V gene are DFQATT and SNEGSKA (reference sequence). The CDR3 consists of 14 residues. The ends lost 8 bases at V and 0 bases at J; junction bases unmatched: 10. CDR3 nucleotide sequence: TGCAGTTTGGCAGGGACAGACATCTCCTACGAGCAGTACTTC. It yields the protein CSLAGTDISYEQYF.

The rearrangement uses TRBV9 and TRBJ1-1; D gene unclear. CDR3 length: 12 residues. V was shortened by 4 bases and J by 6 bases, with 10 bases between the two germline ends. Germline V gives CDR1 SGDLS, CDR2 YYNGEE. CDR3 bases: TGTGCCAGCAGCTCCGAAGGGCCTGAAGCTTTCTTT. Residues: CASSSEGPEAFF.

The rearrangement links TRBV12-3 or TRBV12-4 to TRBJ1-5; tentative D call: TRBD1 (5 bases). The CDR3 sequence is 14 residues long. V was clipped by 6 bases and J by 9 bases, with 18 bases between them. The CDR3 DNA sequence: TGTGCCAGCAGCCCCCAGGGTAGGGAACCGCCCCAGCATTTT. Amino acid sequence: CASSPQGREPPQHF.

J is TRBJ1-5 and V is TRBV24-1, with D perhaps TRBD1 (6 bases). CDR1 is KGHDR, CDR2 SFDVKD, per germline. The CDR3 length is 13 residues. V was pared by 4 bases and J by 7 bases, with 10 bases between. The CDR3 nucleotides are TGTGCCACCAGTGACCAGGGACAACAGCCCCAGCATTTT. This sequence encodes CATSDQGQQPQHF.

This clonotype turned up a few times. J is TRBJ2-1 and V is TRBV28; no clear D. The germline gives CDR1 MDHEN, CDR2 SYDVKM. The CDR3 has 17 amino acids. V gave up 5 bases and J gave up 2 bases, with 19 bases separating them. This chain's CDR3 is CASSKSGPGRTYNEQFF. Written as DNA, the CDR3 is TGTGCCAGCAGTAAGTCCGGACCCGGACGGACCTACAATGAGCAGTTCTTC.

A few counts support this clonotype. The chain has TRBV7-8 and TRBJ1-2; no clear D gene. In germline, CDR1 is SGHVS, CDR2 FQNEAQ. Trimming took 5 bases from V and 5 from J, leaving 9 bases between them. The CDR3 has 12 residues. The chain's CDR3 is CASSQAGYGYTF. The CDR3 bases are TGTGCCAGCAGCCAGGCGGGGTATGGCTACACCTTC. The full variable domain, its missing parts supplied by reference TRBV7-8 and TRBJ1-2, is GAGVSQSPRYKVAKRGQDVALRCDPISGHVSLFWYQQALGQGPEFLTYFQNEAQLDKSGLPSDRFFAERPEGSVSTLKIQRTQQEDSAVYLCASSQAGYGYTFGSGTRLTVV.

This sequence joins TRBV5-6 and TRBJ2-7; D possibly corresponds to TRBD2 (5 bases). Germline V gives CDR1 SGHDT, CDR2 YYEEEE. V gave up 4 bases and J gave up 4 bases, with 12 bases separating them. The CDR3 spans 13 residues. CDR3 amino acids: CASSGQAVYEQYF. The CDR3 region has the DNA TGTGCCAGCAGCGGGCAAGCGGTGTACGAGCAGTACTTC.

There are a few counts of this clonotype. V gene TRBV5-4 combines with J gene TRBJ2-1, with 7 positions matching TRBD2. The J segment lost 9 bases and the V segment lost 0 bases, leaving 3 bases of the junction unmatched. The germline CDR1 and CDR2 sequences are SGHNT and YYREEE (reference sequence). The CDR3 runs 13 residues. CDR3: CASSLDWGGEQFF. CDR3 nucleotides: TGTGCCAGCAGCTTGGATTGGGGGGGTGAGCAGTTCTTC.

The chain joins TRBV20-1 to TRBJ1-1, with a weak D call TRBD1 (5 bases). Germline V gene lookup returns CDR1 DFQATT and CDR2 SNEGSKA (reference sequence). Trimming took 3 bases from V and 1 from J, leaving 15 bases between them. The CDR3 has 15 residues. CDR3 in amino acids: CSARGQADKNTEAFF. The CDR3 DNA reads TGCAGTGCTAGGGGGCAGGCGGACAAGAACACTGAAGCTTTCTTT.

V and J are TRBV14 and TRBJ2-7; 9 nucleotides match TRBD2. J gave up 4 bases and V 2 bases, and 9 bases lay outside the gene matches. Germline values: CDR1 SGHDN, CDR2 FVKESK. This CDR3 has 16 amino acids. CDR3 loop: CASSQLIAGVLYEQYF. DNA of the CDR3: TGTGCCAGCAGCCAATTGATAGCGGGAGTATTGTACGAGCAGTACTTC. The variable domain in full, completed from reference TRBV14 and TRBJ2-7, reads EAGVTQFPSHSVIEKGQTVTLRCDPISGHDNLYWYRRVMGKEIKFLLHFVKESKQDESGMPNNRFLAERTGGTYSTLKVQPAELEDSGVYFCASSQLIAGVLYEQYFGPGTRLTVT.

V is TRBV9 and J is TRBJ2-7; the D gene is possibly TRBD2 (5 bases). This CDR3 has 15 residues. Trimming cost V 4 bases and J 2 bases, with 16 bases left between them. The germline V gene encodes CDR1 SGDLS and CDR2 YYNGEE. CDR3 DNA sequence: TGTGCCAGCAGCCCCACAGCGGAATGGGCCTACGAGCAGTACTTC. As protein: CASSPTAEWAYEQYF.

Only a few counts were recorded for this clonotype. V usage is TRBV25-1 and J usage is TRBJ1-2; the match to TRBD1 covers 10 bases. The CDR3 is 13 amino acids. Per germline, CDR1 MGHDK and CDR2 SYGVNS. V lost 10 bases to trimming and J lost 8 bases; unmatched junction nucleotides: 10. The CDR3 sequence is CATPGQGVCGYTF. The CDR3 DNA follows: TGTGCCACCCCTGGACAGGGGGTATGCGGCTACACCTTC.

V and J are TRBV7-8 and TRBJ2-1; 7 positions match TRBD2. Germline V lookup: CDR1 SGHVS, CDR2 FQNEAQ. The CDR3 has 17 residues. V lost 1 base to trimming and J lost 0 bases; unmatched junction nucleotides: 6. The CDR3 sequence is CASSLGGSGLSYNEQFF. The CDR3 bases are TGTGCCAGCAGCTTAGGCGGTAGCGGGCTCTCCTACAATGAGCAGTTCTTC.

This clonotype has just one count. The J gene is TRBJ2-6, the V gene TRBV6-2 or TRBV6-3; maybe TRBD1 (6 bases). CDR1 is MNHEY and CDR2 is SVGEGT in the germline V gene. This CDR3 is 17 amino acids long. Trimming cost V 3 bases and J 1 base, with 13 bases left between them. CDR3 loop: CASSYGGASSGANVLTF. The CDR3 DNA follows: TGTGCCAGCAGTTATGGGGGCGCAAGTTCTGGGGCCAACGTCCTGACTTTC.

The CDR3 sequence is CASSYQGAGILSYNEQFF. In DNA, the CDR3 is TGTGCCAGCAGTTATCAGGGCGCAGGAATTTTGTCCTACAATGAGCAGTTCTTC. V is TRBV27 and J is TRBJ2-1; the D gene is possibly TRBD1 (5 bases). Germline CDR1 is MNHEY and CDR2 is SMNVEV (reference sequence). V was cut by 4 bases and J by 1 base, with 20 bases left in between. The CDR3 is 18 residues long.

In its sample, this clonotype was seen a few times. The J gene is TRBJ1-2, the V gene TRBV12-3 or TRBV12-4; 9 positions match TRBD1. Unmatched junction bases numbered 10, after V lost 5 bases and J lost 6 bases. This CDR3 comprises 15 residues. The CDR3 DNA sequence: TGTGCCAGCAGTACTCATGGGACAGGGATTGATGGCTACACCTTC. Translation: CASSTHGTGIDGYTF.

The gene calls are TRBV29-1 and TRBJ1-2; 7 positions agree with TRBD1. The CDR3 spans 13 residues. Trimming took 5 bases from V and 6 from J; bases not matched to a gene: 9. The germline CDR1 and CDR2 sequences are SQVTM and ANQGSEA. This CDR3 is CSVPAQGTNGYTF. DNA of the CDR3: TGCAGCGTTCCCGCACAGGGGACTAATGGCTACACCTTC.

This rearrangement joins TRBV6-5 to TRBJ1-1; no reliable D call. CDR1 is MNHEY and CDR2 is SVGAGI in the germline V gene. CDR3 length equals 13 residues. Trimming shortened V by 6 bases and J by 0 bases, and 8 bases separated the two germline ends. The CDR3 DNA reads TGTGCCAGCAGATCAACAGTGAACACTGAAGCTTTCTTT. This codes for CASRSTVNTEAFF.

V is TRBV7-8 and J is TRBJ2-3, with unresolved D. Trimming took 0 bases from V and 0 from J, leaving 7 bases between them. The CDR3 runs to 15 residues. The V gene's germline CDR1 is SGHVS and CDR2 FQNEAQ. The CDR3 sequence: CASSLAELSTDTQYF. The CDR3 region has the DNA TGTGCCAGCAGCTTAGCGGAACTTAGCACAGATACGCAGTATTTT.

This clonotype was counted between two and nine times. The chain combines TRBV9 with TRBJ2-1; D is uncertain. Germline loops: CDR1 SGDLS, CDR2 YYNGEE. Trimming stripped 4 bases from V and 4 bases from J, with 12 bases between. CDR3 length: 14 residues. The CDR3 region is CASSPFGAYNEQFF. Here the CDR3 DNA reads TGTGCCAGCAGCCCCTTTGGAGCTTACAATGAGCAGTTCTTC.